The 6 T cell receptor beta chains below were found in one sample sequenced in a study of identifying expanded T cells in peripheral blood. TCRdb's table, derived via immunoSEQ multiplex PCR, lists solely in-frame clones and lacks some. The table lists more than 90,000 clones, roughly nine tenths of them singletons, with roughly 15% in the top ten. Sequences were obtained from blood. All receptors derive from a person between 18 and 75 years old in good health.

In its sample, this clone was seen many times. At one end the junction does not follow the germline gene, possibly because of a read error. The CDR3 is CAWSVAPPRVF. CDR3 nucleotides: TGTGCCTGGAGTGTTGCCCCGCCGAGGGTCTTC. This chain joins TRBV30 and TRBJ2-1, with TRBD2 as a possible D gene (5 bases). The CDR3 consists of 11 residues. CDR1 and CDR2 (germline): GTSNPN, SVGIG (reference sequence).

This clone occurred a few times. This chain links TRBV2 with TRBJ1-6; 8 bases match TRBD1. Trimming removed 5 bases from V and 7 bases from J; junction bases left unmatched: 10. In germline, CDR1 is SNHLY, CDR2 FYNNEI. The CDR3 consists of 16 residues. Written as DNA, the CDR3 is TGTGCCAGCAGTTTAAGGAACAGGGGGGAAAATTCACCCCTCCACTTT. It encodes CASSLRNRGENSPLHF.

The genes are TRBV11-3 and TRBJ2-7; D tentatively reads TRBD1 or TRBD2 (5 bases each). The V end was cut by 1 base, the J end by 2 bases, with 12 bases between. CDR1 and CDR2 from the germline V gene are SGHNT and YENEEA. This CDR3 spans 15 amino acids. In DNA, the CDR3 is TGTGCCAGCAGCTTAGGGCAGGGACCTCCCTACGAGCAGTACTTC. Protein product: CASSLGQGPPYEQYF.

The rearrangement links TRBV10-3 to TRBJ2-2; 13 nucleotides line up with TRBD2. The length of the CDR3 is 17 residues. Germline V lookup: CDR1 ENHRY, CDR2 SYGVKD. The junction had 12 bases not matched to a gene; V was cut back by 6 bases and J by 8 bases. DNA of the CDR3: TGTGCCATCAGACCTCGGACTAGCGGGGGCCGGGAAGGGGAGCTGTTTTTT. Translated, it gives CAIRPRTSGGREGELFF.

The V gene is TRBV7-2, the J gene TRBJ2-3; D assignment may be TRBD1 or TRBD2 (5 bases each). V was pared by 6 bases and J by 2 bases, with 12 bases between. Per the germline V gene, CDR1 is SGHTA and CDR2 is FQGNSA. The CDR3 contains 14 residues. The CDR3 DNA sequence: TGTGCCAGCAGTGCCCGGGGCTCCACAGATACGCAGTATTTT. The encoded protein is CASSARGSTDTQYF.

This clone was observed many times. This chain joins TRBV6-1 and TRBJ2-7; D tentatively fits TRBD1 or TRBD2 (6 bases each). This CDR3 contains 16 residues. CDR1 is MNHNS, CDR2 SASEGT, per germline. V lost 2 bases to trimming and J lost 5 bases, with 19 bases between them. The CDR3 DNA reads TGTGCCAGCAGTGAATCGAATGAGGGGGGAAGGGACGAGCAGTACTTC. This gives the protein CASSESNEGGRDEQYF.